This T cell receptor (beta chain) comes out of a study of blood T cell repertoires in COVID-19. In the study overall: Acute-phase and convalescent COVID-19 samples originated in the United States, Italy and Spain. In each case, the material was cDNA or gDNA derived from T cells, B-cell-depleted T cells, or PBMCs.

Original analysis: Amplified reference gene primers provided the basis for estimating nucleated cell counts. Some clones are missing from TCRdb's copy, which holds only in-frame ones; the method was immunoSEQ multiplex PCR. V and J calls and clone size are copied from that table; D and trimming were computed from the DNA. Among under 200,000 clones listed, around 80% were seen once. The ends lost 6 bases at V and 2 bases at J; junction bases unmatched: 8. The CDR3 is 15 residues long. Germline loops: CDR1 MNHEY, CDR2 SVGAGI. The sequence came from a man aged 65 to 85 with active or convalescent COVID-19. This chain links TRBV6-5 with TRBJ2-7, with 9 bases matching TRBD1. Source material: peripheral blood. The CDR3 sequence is CASSGPGQGTYEQYF. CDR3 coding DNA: TGTGCCAGCAGCGGCCCGGGACAGGGAACCTACGAGCAGTACTTC.